The entry that follows covers one T cell receptor beta chain sequence. This record belongs to a study of T cells in Graves' hyperthyroidism and ophthalmopathy. The junction had 5 bases not matched to a gene; V was cut back by 3 bases and J by 7 bases. CDR1 and CDR2 from the germline V gene are LNHDA and SQIVND (reference sequence). The CDR3 spans 15 residues. There were TCR beta CDR3 regions amplified from RNA transcripts. The TCR CDR3 first-round RT-PCR relied on the HTBI primer set. TCRdb re-called the multiplex PCR reads through MiXCR, storing one row per CDR3 protein. The repertoire holds about 700,000 distinct CDR3 sequences, with 14% as singletons.

The chain is built from TRBV19 and TRBJ1-5, with 11 nucleotides matching TRBD1. The receptor was isolated from a woman between 18 and 29 years old with Graves' hyperthyroidism. The sample taken for sequencing was blood. The CDR3 is CASSIRTGGGQPQHF. The DNA for the CDR3 is TGTGCCAGTAGTATTCGGACAGGGGGCGGACAGCCCCAGCATTTT.